This TCR beta chain stems from a study of siplizumab effects on memory and regulatory T cells. General observations from the study: No naive or memory phenotype could be assigned to roughly 75-95% of proliferating clones. With siplizumab, Treg-derived clones averaged roughly 66% of mappable alloreactive CD4+ clones, versus more than 25% in controls. The apparent diversity of naive T cells exceeded that of memory cells, and naive T cells seemed to make a major contribution to the alloresponse.

Germline CDR1 LGHNT, CDR2 FRNRAP. The CDR3 is made up of 13 amino acids. Trimming cost V 3 bases and J 5 bases, with 10 bases left between them. Data came from immunoSEQ multiplex PCR; TCRdb stores just in-frame clones and leaves some out. Of about 100,000 clones listed, roughly 94% are singletons. A word on this clone: Antigen specificity is unknown.

J is TRBJ1-1 and V is TRBV12-5; D gene uncertain. The source material was non-Treg CD4+ T cells sorted from blood. This clonotype originated in a human donor in good health. In DNA, the CDR3 is TGTGCTAGTGGTTTTGGGTCGGGGACTGAAGCTTTCTTT. Amino acid sequence: CASGFGSGTEAFF.